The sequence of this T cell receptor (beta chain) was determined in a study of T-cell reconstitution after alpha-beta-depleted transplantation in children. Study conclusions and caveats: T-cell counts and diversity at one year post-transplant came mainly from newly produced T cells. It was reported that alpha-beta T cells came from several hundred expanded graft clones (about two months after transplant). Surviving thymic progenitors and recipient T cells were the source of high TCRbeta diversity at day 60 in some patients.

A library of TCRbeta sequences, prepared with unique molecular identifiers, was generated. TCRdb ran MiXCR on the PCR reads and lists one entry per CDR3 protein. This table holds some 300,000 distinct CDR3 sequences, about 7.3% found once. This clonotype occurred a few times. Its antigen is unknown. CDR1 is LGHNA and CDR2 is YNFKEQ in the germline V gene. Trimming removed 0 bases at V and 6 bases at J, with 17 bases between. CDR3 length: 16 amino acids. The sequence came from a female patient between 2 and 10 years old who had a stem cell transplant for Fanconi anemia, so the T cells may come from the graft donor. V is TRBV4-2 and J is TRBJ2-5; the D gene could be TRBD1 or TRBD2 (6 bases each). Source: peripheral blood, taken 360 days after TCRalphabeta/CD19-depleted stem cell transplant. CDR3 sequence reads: CASSQEWRGALKTQYF. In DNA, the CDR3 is TGTGCCAGCAGCCAAGAATGGAGGGGGGCTCTCAAGACCCAGTACTTC.